Following are 24 T cell receptor beta chains from one sample sequenced in a study of vaccination and CD4 T cells after COVID-19. These receptors have no identified antigens. Treatment meaning: approximately nine-day PBMC culture with coronavirus spike peptide pools or control peptides (ViraFEST assay). Sequence data for DNA of cultured CD4+ T cells were generated by the Oncomine TCR Beta short-read assay. One entry per CDR3 protein, called by TCRdb with MiXCR from the PCR reads. The sample contains 16,000 or so distinct CDR3 sequences, around 75% of which appear only once. The sequences come from CD4+ T cells from blood, cultured in vitro, collected after SARS-CoV-2 vaccination. The receptor set was obtained from a human donor who received a COVID-19 vaccine.

This clonotype was seen a handful of times. This rearrangement joins TRBV20-1 to TRBJ1-1, with 8 bases matching TRBD1. The V segment lost 2 bases and the J segment 5 bases; nucleotides outside the gene matches: 7. From germline, CDR1 is DFQATT and CDR2 SNEGSKA (reference sequence). The CDR3 contains 14 residues. This CDR3 reads CSARTQGVRTEAFF. CDR3 DNA: TGCAGTGCTAGAACACAGGGGGTTAGGACTGAAGCTTTCTTT.

The chain links TRBV7-9 to TRBJ2-5; D unclear. The CDR3 length is 12 residues. Per germline, CDR1 SEHNR and CDR2 FQNEAQ (reference sequence). V was trimmed by 5 bases and J by 1 base, leaving 5 bases between them. The CDR3: CASSRPQETQYF. DNA for the CDR3: TGTGCCAGCAGCAGACCCCAAGAGACCCAGTACTTC.

The rearrangement uses TRBV27 and TRBJ2-7; D might be TRBD1 (5 bases). Germline V gene data show CDR1 as MNHEY and CDR2 as SMNVEV (reference sequence). The CDR3 length is 11 residues. Trimming removed 6 bases from V and 4 bases from J, with 7 bases in between. CDR3 nucleotides: TGTGCCAGCAGAAGGGGTTACGAGCAGTACTTC. Protein: CASRRGYEQYF.

This sequence joins TRBV7-8 and TRBJ2-5, with D unresolved. With 1 base removed from V and 2 bases from J, the gap between germline ends came to 8 bases. In germline, CDR1 is SGHVS, CDR2 FQNEAQ. The CDR3 runs to 14 residues. CDR3 in DNA: TGTGCCAGCAGCTTAGGTCTCCTACAAGAGACCCAGTACTTC. Translation gives CASSLGLLQETQYF.

The V call is TRBV6-2 or TRBV6-3, the J call TRBJ2-1, with TRBD2 matching 12 bases. After removal of 6 bases from V and 8 bases from J, the junction contained 8 bases not matched to a gene. The CDR3 has 15 residues. Per germline, CDR1 MNHEY and CDR2 SVGEGT. CDR3 in amino acids: CASRSLAGGLYEQFF. Here the CDR3 DNA reads TGTGCCAGCAGATCACTAGCGGGGGGTTTGTATGAGCAGTTCTTC.

A few counts support this clonotype. The chain has TRBV20-1 and TRBJ2-2; no clear D. The germline V and J ends were trimmed by 5 bases and 4 bases, with 14 bases remaining between them. The CDR3 loop spans 14 amino acids. The germline CDR1 and CDR2 sequences are DFQATT and SNEGSKA (reference sequence). Here the CDR3 reads CSALAGAGTGELFF. CDR3 nucleotides: TGCAGTGCTTTAGCTGGCGCCGGCACCGGGGAGCTGTTTTTT.

This clonotype has a handful of counts. The chain is built from TRBV18 and TRBJ2-5; TRBD2 might be the D (6 bases). The CDR3 has 15 residues. CDR1 and CDR2 (germline): KGHSH, LQKENI. V lost 1 base and J 2 bases, leaving 11 bases between the germline ends. For the CDR3, the DNA is TGTGCCAGCTCACCACGGCCGGGGGTTCAAGAGACCCAGTACTTC. Protein: CASSPRPGVQETQYF.

The rearrangement links TRBV24-1 to TRBJ1-5; 9 bases fit TRBD1. Germline V gene lookup returns CDR1 KGHDR and CDR2 SFDVKD. V was pared by 4 bases and J by 4 bases, with 7 bases of the junction left unmatched. This CDR3 is built from 16 residues. For the CDR3, the DNA is TGTGCCACCAGTGACCCGGGACAGGGAGGGAATCAGCCCCAGCATTTT. Amino acids: CATSDPGQGGNQPQHF.

The V and J genes are TRBV11-2 and TRBJ1-3, with 7 bases aligning to TRBD1. The CDR3 is 15 residues long. Trimming cost V 1 base and J 4 bases; bases outside gene matches: 4. Germline V lookup: CDR1 SGHAT, CDR2 FQNNGV. The CDR3 DNA sequence: TGTGCCAGCAGCTTAGTACAGGGGCGAGGAAACACCATATATTTT. This gives the protein CASSLVQGRGNTIYF.

V and J are TRBV12-3 or TRBV12-4 and TRBJ1-1; TRBD1 matches 9 bases. The CDR3 totals 14 residues. J gave up 5 bases and V 5 bases, and 6 bases lay outside the gene matches. CDR3 amino acids: CASSNPDRGTEAFF. The CDR3 region has the DNA TGTGCCAGCAGTAACCCGGACAGGGGAACTGAAGCTTTCTTT.

A single count supports this clonotype. The chain carries TRBV6-1 and TRBJ1-4; 12 nucleotides line up with TRBD1. This CDR3 region has 16 residues. Germline CDR1 and CDR2: MNHNS and SASEGT. The J segment lost 10 bases and the V segment lost 6 bases, leaving 12 bases of the junction unmatched. This chain's CDR3 is CASSSGTGGPGGKLFF. The DNA of the CDR3 is TGTGCCAGCAGCTCCGGGACAGGGGGCCCGGGGGGAAAACTGTTTTTT.

The chain uses TRBV12-3 or TRBV12-4 and TRBJ1-3, with D uncertain. V shed 5 bases and J shed 1 base, with 6 bases lying between them. This CDR3 contains 13 residues. This chain's CDR3 is CASSVESGNTIYF. The CDR3 DNA sequence: TGTGCCAGCAGTGTAGAGTCTGGAAACACCATATATTTT.

The chain uses TRBV7-8 and TRBJ2-1, with 9 bases matching TRBD2. Germline V lookup: CDR1 SGHVS, CDR2 FQNEAQ. CDR3 length equals 16 residues. V dropped 5 bases and J dropped 9; count of bases not matched to a gene: 14. The CDR3 DNA sequence: TGTGCCAGCAGCCTCGCTCTAGCGGGGACGCTCGGTGAGCAGTTCTTC. Translated, it gives CASSLALAGTLGEQFF.

The chain links TRBV6-5 to TRBJ2-5; no clear D gene. V dropped 2 bases and J dropped 5 bases, with 15 bases sitting between them. This CDR3 has 15 amino acids. Looked up from germline, CDR1 is MNHEY and CDR2 is SVGAGI. The CDR3 region is CASSYGNGANETQYF. The CDR3 coding sequence is TGTGCCAGCAGTTACGGTAATGGAGCGAACGAGACCCAGTACTTC.

V usage is TRBV10-1 and J usage is TRBJ2-2; TRBD2 might be the D (6 bases). The CDR3 extends over 13 amino acids. CDR1 and CDR2 from the germline V gene are WNHNN and SYGVQD (reference sequence). V lost 3 bases to trimming and J lost 6 bases, with 8 bases between them. CDR3 nucleotides: TGCGCCAGCAGTGATTGGAGGGCCGGGGAGCTGTTTTTT. This codes for CASSDWRAGELFF.

This clonotype occurred a few times. The J gene is TRBJ1-1, the V gene TRBV19; tentative D call: TRBD1 (5 bases). Trimming stripped 0 bases from V and 7 bases from J, with 15 bases between. CDR1 is LNHDA and CDR2 is SQIVND in the germline V gene (reference sequence). This CDR3 comprises 15 residues. CDR3 nucleotide sequence: TGTGCCAGTAGTATAGATCTTGGGGGGTGGAGTGAAGCTTTCTTT. This translates into CASSIDLGGWSEAFF.

This chain links TRBV30 with TRBJ2-7; D may be TRBD2 (6 bases). CDR3 size: 13 residues. Germline V gene data show CDR1 as GTSNPN and CDR2 as SVGIG (reference sequence). Trimming pared 4 bases from V and 2 bases from J, leaving 12 bases between. In DNA, the CDR3 is TGTGCCTGGATTGGAGGGGCGCCCTACGAGCAGTACTTC. Amino acid sequence: CAWIGGAPYEQYF. Full variable domain (rest looked up from reference TRBV30 and TRBJ2-7): SQTIHQWPATLVQPVGSPLSLECTVEGTSNPNLYWYRQAAGRGLQLLFYSVGIGQISSEVPQNLSASRPQDRQFILSSKKLLLSDSGFYLCAWIGGAPYEQYFGPGTRLTVT.

The chain combines TRBV7-9 with TRBJ1-1; a possible D gene is TRBD1 (5 bases). The CDR3 runs 15 residues. Between the trimmed V and J ends, which lost 4 bases and 0 bases, there was a span of 12 bases. The germline CDR1 and CDR2 sequences are SEHNR and FQNEAQ (reference sequence). The CDR3 DNA reads TGTGCCAGCAGCTCGCAGGGCGGAATGAACACTGAAGCTTTCTTT. Amino acid sequence: CASSSQGGMNTEAFF. The whole variable domain, remainder taken from reference TRBV7-9 and TRBJ1-1, is DTGVSQNPRHKITKRGQNVTFRCDPISEHNRLYWYRQTLGQGPEFLTYFQNEAQLEKSRLLSDRFSAERPKGSFSTLEIQRTEQGDSAMYLCASSSQGGMNTEAFFGQGTRLTVV.

This rearrangement joins TRBV6-5 to TRBJ2-3; no firm D call. The germline gives CDR1 MNHEY, CDR2 SVGAGI. CDR3 length: 11 amino acids. Trimming removed 1 base from V and 5 bases from J, with 1 base in between. DNA of the CDR3: TGTGCCAGCAGTTACTTAGATACGCAGTATTTT. Its translation: CASSYLDTQYF.

The CDR3 nucleotides read TGTGCCAGCAGGGGGGACAGTGGCTATGGCTACACCTTC. Translation: CASRGDSGYGYTF. The chain combines TRBV2 with TRBJ1-2; TRBD1 agrees at 7 bases. There are 13 residues in the CDR3. Trimming took 6 bases from V and 4 from J; bases not matched to a gene: 5. Germline lookup yields CDR1 SNHLY and CDR2 FYNNEI.

CDR3 DNA sequence: TGTGCCAGCAGCCTTCCTAGCGGAGGAGAGACCCAGTACTTC. This encodes CASSLPSGGETQYF. The chain joins TRBV7-6 to TRBJ2-5; 7 bases are shared with TRBD2. V trimming: 5 bases; J trimming: 4 bases; junction bases outside the gene matches: 7. Germline lookup yields CDR1 SGHVS and CDR2 FNYEAQ. This CDR3 region has 14 residues.

The chain is built from TRBV11-2 and TRBJ1-6, with unresolved D. Per the germline V gene, CDR1 is SGHAT and CDR2 is FQNNGV. V dropped 1 base and J dropped 7 bases, with 11 bases sitting between them. The CDR3 has 15 residues. For the CDR3, the DNA is TGTGCCAGCAGCTTAGTTAGTCTGTCGAATTCACCCCTCCACTTT. This translates into CASSLVSLSNSPLHF.

J is TRBJ1-4 and V is TRBV20-1; TRBD1 matches at 10 bases. Germline CDR1 and CDR2: DFQATT and SNEGSKA (reference sequence). The CDR3 consists of 15 residues. Losses at the gene ends were 3 bases for V and 10 bases for J; bases not matched to a gene: 11. CDR3 bases: TGCAGTGCTAGTCTGACCGGGACAGGGGAGGGAAAACTGTTTTTT. This sequence encodes CSASLTGTGEGKLFF.

The J gene is TRBJ1-6, the V gene TRBV5-4; 7 bases are shared with TRBD1. The CDR3 consists of 12 residues. The V and J ends lost 5 bases and 7 bases, in that order; junction bases with no gene match: 0. Germline V CDR1 and CDR2: SGHNT, YYREEE (reference sequence). This chain's CDR3 is CASRDRNSPLHF. CDR3 sequence (DNA): TGTGCCAGCAGGGACAGGAATTCACCCCTCCACTTT.